This T cell receptor beta chain was found in a study of blood T cells in healthy people across ages (dated by TCRdb to about 2015). At the level of the whole study: In model experiments, template switching captured about one uniquely barcoded TCR beta cDNA molecule for every two T cells. The donors were divided into four age groups: young (average approximately 16 years), middle-aged (about 39), aged (about 60) and long-lived (about 84). Two additional independent replicas of 1 million unique cDNA reads from the same blood draw were analyzed for two donors (one aged 18 to 30 and one aged 80 or older). Age-related changes in TCR beta repertoire diversity were measured in the study by deep sequencing normalized with unique cDNA molecular identifiers. Results and caveats for the whole study, not just this receptor: Total diversity estimates from one million sequenced T cells were considered lower bounds and underestimates. Bulk unsorted PBMC profiling prevented conclusive comparison of naive and antigen-experienced compartments. As age increased, observed TCR beta diversity per million T cells dropped in a roughly linear way, and a significant reduction was already evident by age 40. Compared with the aged group, the long-lived group had more naive CD4+ T cells, fewer expanded clones and increased TCR diversity, a pattern suggesting age selection. Because the CMV infection status of the donors was unknown, age-related changes in expanded clonotypes may potentially have been confounded. A strong correlation was found between observed TCR beta diversity and the percentage of naive T cells measured by flow cytometry.

CDR1 and CDR2, looked up from the germline V gene, are SNHLY and FYNNEI. From the cysteine up to the phenylalanine, the CDR3 has a length of 14 residues. The DNA shown is the 42-base CDR3, in frame from base 1. V gives up 2 bases and J gives up 9 bases, and the segment between their germline ends measures 14 bases. Preparation of the library involved 5' RACE. Sequencing took place on an Illumina HiSeq 2500. The second PCR ran for about 6 to 12 cycles and used a J-beta primer mix along with a sample-barcoded 5' primer. A unique molecular identifier was introduced onto each TCR beta cDNA molecule by a template-switch 5' adaptor carrying 12 random nucleotides. Each sample yielded at least 2.5 million CDR3-containing paired-end reads. First-strand cDNA synthesis was performed from all RNA using the Mint cDNA synthesis kit, with priming by a TRBC-specific oligonucleotide. Following uracil-DNA glycosylase treatment, a first 18-cycle PCR with universal primers M1SS and BC2_uni_R was performed on all cDNA. The authors' analysis ran thus. For normalization, 1 million high-quality reads were randomly selected from each sample, with every read carrying a distinct molecular identifier. Instead of being binned into consensus sequences, reads that shared molecular identifiers were thrown out. MiTCR, set to a Q25 quality threshold and the strictest error-elimination algorithm, was used for CDR3 identification, clonotype clustering and error correction. Lower-bound total TCR beta diversity was estimated with a nonparametric unseen species model using Euler transformation. TCRdb ran its own pipeline on the public reads, namely fastp trimming at Q25 and MiXCR clone calling, and kept in-frame beta chains. Entries that share a CDR3 protein sequence are merged under the most common genes and DNA. V and J calls and clone size were set by TCRdb, not the authors. The sample yields under 1,100,000 distinct CDR3 sequences; roughly a quarter were counted once. About 0.8% of the sample belongs to the ten largest clones.

The roughly 39 donors, aged about 6 to 100 years, were systemically healthy Caucasian individuals from Russia. Roughly 9 milliliters of peripheral blood were drawn from each donor into EDTA-treated Vacutainer tubes. PBMCs were isolated by Ficoll-Paque density-gradient centrifugation, with at least 7 million obtained per sample. Trizol reagent was used to extract total RNA from PBMCs, with at least 5.5 micrograms per sample. The percentages of naive CD45RAhigh/CD27high T cells were determined by flow cytometry on a PBMC aliquot from every donor. This clonotype was picked up a small number of times. Its antigen is not yet known. There are no base qualities to consult, and no much larger clone falls within one base. The sample was also reused in another study, on T cells of mothers and their children. The second study's authors report: Donors were nine systemically healthy Caucasian individuals: three mothers and their six children. cDNA synthesis used all of the extracted RNA, with approximately 1.4 ug of RNA in each 15 ul reaction. Sample barcodes and 2-4 random nucleotides were added via the M1S primer in the second PCR. Each mother yielded over 8.5 million TCR beta CDR3 reads and each child roughly 3 million reads. Thymic selection shapes the output of TCR recombination in a similar way in related and unrelated pairs, and inherited differences have a minor effect. Related mother-child pairs always showed normalized repertoire overlap that was slightly higher than in unrelated mother-child pairs, though the difference was never significant. With a sensitivity of approximately 100 clones per million clonotypes, no persistent microchimeric T cell clones were detected. To look for features that set related mother-child pairs apart from unrelated individuals, the researchers ran deep NGS to compare the TCR beta repertoires of mothers and children. The mean age was 40 +/- 4 years for the mothers and about 12 +/- 4 years for the children. After adapter ligation with NEBNext reagents, the libraries were sequenced on Illumina HiSeq 2000 with 100+100 nt paired-end reads. Mother and child libraries were prepared a month apart and sequenced in separate runs to prevent cross-contamination. For each donor, somewhere between about 450,000 and 2,000,000 distinct TCR beta clonotypes were identified. Naive TCR beta clonotypes were estimated from low-frequency clonotypes matched to each donor's FACS-determined naive share, without sorting.

The TCR sequence derives from a girl aged 2 to 9 in good health. Sample: blood. The rearranged chain carries TRBV2 and TRBJ2-4; a weak D assignment points to TRBD1 (6 bases agree). The DNA sequence reads TGTGCCAGCAGTGAACAAACAGGGATGGCCATTCAGTACTTC. Translated, it gives CASSEQTGMAIQYF.